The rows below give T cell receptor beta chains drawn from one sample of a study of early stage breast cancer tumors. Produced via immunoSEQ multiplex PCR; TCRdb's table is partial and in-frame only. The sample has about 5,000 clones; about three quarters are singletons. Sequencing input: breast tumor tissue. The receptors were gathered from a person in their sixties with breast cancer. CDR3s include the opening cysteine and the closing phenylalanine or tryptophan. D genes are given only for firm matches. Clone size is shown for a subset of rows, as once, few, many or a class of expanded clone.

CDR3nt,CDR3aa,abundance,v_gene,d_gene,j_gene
TGTGCCAGCAGCTCCGACAGTAACGAGCAGTACTTC,CASSSDSNEQYF,.,TRBV7-9,.,TRBJ2-7
TGCGCCAGCAGCCAAGATTTAGCGGGAGGATGGGAGACCCAGTACTTC,CASSQDLAGGWETQYF,.,TRBV4-3,TRBD2,TRBJ2-5
TGTGCCAGTAGCCCCTCGGAAAACTATGGCTACACCTTC,CASSPSENYGYTF,.,TRBV19,.,TRBJ1-2
TGTGCCAGCAGTAACAGGGGGGAGCAGTACTTC,CASSNRGEQYF,.,TRBV27,TRBD1,TRBJ2-7
TGCAGCGTTGTAATGTTGGCGGCCAGGGAAAACATTCAGTACTTC,CSVVMLAARENIQYF,.,TRBV29-1,.,TRBJ2-4
TGTGCCACCAGCCCAGCCGGCACTCCCGGGGAGCTGTTTTTT,CATSPAGTPGELFF,.,TRBV15,.,TRBJ2-2
TGTGCCAGCAGTTCCCCGACCTCTACCTATGGCTACACCTTC,CASSSPTSTYGYTF,few,TRBV28,.,TRBJ1-2
TGTGCCAGCAGAGGGACAGGAGGCTCCTACGAGCAGTACTTC,CASRGTGGSYEQYF,.,TRBV2,TRBD1,TRBJ2-7
TGCGCCAGCAGCTACGGACTAGCGGGAGTCGGTGAGCAGTTCTTC,CASSYGLAGVGEQFF,.,TRBV5-1,TRBD2,TRBJ2-1
TGTGCCAGCAGCCCCGGACAGGGGGCCTACGAGCAGTACTTC,CASSPGQGAYEQYF,.,TRBV9,TRBD1,TRBJ2-7
TGTGCCAGCCGCCCGGGACTCCAAGGAGAGACCCAGTACTTC,CASRPGLQGETQYF,once,TRBV28,.,TRBJ2-5
TGTGCCAGCAGCGTTCGGACTGTTGAGACCCAGTACTTC,CASSVRTVETQYF,.,TRBV7-8,.,TRBJ2-5
TGTGCCAGTAGTATTAGGATCAATCAGCCCCAGCATTTT,CASSIRINQPQHF,.,TRBV19,.,TRBJ1-5
TGTGCCAGCAGCCAAGTGACTGAAAAACTGTTTTTT,CASSQVTEKLFF,.,TRBV4-2,.,TRBJ1-4
TGTGCCAGCAGTGAAGCGGACGGGATAGATACGCAGTATTTT,CASSEADGIDTQYF,once,TRBV6-1,.,TRBJ2-3
TGTGCCAGTAGTATTGCGGCAGGGGCCGACAATGAGCAGTTCTTC,CASSIAAGADNEQFF,.,TRBV19,.,TRBJ2-1
TGTGCCAGCAGCGCCCTAGCGGGGGATAACAATGAGCAGTTCTTC,CASSALAGDNNEQFF,.,TRBV9,TRBD2,TRBJ2-1
TGTGCCAGTAGTCCCAATAGCGGGGGCTACAATGAGCAGTTCTTC,CASSPNSGGYNEQFF,.,TRBV19,TRBD2,TRBJ2-1
TGTGCCAGCAGCAACCTAGAAACCCGAGGGAGAATCAAGAAGGGGGAGCTGTTTTTT,CASSNLETRGRIKKGELFF,.,TRBV21-1,.,TRBJ2-2
TGTGCCAGCAGGCCACCCGGTGGGGCCAACGTCCTGACTTTC,CASRPPGGANVLTF,.,TRBV28,.,TRBJ2-6
TGTGCCAGCACTACATCAGGTAATAGCAATCAGCCCCAGCATTTT,CASTTSGNSNQPQHF,.,TRBV18,.,TRBJ1-5
TGTGCCAGCAGTGATGACATGAACTATGGCTACACCTTC,CASSDDMNYGYTF,.,TRBV6-1,.,TRBJ1-2
TGTGCCAGCAGCTTGGGCGGGGCCGGGGAGCTGTTTTTT,CASSLGGAGELFF,.,TRBV7-2,.,TRBJ2-2
TGTGCCAGCAGCTTAATGATGAAGGCTGAAGCTTTCTTT,CASSLMMKAEAFF,.,TRBV11-2,.,TRBJ1-1
TGTGCCAGCAGTGAAACCAGGACTAGCGGGGGGGCCACCGGGGAGCTGTTTTTT,CASSETRTSGGATGELFF,.,TRBV2,TRBD2,TRBJ2-2
TGTGCCAGCAGACCCGACAGGGTCGGTCAGCCCCAGCATTTT,CASRPDRVGQPQHF,.,TRBV6-5,TRBD1,TRBJ1-5
TGTGCCACCGGAGGGGGAGGGTTCACAGATACGCAGTATTTT,CATGGGGFTDTQYF,.,TRBV7-2,.,TRBJ2-3
TGCGCCAGCAGCAGGACTAGCGGACCCTACGAGCAGTACTTC,CASSRTSGPYEQYF,.,TRBV5-1,TRBD2,TRBJ2-7
TGTGCCAGCAGCTTAGGCGCGGGGGGGCAGGTAGATACGCAGTATTTT,CASSLGAGGQVDTQYF,.,TRBV7-2,TRBD2,TRBJ2-3
TGTGCCAGCAGTTTAGGCCTACTGAGGGGTGGCTACACCTTC,CASSLGLLRGGYTF,.,TRBV28,.,TRBJ1-2
TGTGCCAGCAGTTACACCGCGGTAGTCCACTTT,CASSYTAVVHF,few,TRBV6-1,.,TRBJ1-6
TGTGCCAGCAGCATAGAGGGACGGTCCTACGAGCAGTACTTC,CASSIEGRSYEQYF,few,TRBV5-5,.,TRBJ2-7
TGTGCCTGGAGTGCCTTTAGCCATCAGCAGCCCCAGCATTTT,CAWSAFSHQQPQHF,large,TRBV30,.,TRBJ1-5
TGTGCCAGCAGAAAGGAGGGGAACACTGAAGCTTTCTTT,CASRKEGNTEAFF,.,TRBV2,.,TRBJ1-1
TGTGCCAGCAGCGTTGGAGGTTACGGGGGCTCTGGAAACACCATATATTTT,CASSVGGYGGSGNTIYF,once,TRBV5-6,.,TRBJ1-3
TGTGCCAGCAGCCTAAACTTAGGCAATCAGCCCCAGCATTTT,CASSLNLGNQPQHF,medium-sized,TRBV4-2,.,TRBJ1-5
TGTGCCAGCAGTTTAATGAAAGGCACTGAAGCTTTCTTT,CASSLMKGTEAFF,large,TRBV28,.,TRBJ1-1
TGCGCCAGCAGCCAAGCTGTAAGGGACCCCCCTGGAGAGACCCAGTACTTC,CASSQAVRDPPGETQYF,.,TRBV4-1,.,TRBJ2-5
TGCGCCAGCAGAGGGACAGGGGGCACTGAAGCTTTCTTT,CASRGTGGTEAFF,once,TRBV5-1,TRBD1,TRBJ1-1
TGTGCCAGCAGAACCACAGGGGAAGAGACCCAGTACTTC,CASRTTGEETQYF,few,TRBV2,TRBD1,TRBJ2-5
TGCGCCAGCAGCCAAAGCGAGCGGGACAGCTCCTACGAGCAGTACTTC,CASSQSERDSSYEQYF,few,TRBV4-3,.,TRBJ2-7